The next 11 T cell receptor beta chains were all read from a single sample in a study of blood T cells in healthy people across ages (dated by TCRdb to between 2015 and 2017). The method behind the library was 5' RACE. TCRdb shows the sequencer as Illumina HiSeq 2500. A second PCR of roughly 7 to 11 cycles was performed with a sample-barcoded 5' primer and a J-beta primer mix. TCRdb reran the public reads through fastp at Q25 and MiXCR, keeping productive beta chains. Under each unique CDR3 protein, matching rows form one entry showing the most common genes and DNA. In all, the sample holds around 800,000 distinct CDR3 sequences, and under 45% of those were seen once. The biggest ten clones account for around 21% of the sample. The specimen was blood. These receptors came from a man aged 60 to 69 in good health.

In its sample, this clonotype was seen a few times. The gene calls are TRBV4-1 and TRBJ1-2; no clear D. V dropped 0 bases and J dropped 5 bases, with 13 bases sitting between them. Germline CDR1 MGHRA, CDR2 YSYEKL. CDR3 length: 15 amino acids. This CDR3 reads CASSQDPGMRYGYTF. In DNA form, the CDR3 reads TGCGCCAGCAGCCAAGACCCGGGCATGAGGTATGGCTACACCTTC.

This clonotype was seen a few times. The rearrangement uses TRBV18 and TRBJ2-5, with TRBD1 identical over 10 bases. The DNA end is more similar to TRBJ2-7, so the J call may be wrong. In germline, CDR1 is KGHSH, CDR2 LQKENI. This CDR3 is built from 14 residues. CDR3 in DNA: TGTGCCAGCTCACTTGGACAGGGGGTGGGCGAGCAGTACTTC. Amino acids: CASSLGQGVGEQYF.

In this sample, this clonotype turned up a few times. This chain joins TRBV7-2 and TRBJ2-7; 8 nucleotides line up with TRBD1. The CDR3 is 14 amino acids. With 5 bases clipped from V and 1 base from J, the junction kept 4 bases outside the gene matches. The germline V gene has CDR1 SGHTA and CDR2 FQGNSA. CDR3 protein: CASSRRDRSYEQYF. CDR3 DNA sequence: TGTGCCAGCAGCAGACGGGACAGGTCCTACGAGCAGTACTTC.

In its sample, this clonotype was seen a few times. This chain links TRBV6-2 or TRBV6-3 with TRBJ2-7; D is possibly TRBD2 (6 bases). There are 15 residues in the CDR3. Germline-derived CDR1 and CDR2 are MNHEY and SVGEGT. Trimming removed 6 bases from V and 0 bases from J, with 15 bases in between. The CDR3 region is CASRPRDSSSYEQYF. CDR3 nucleotide sequence: TGTGCCAGCAGACCTCGGGACTCAAGCTCCTACGAGCAGTACTTC.

The V call is TRBV10-3, the J call TRBJ1-5; D not certain. CDR1 ENHRY and CDR2 SYGVKD come from the germline V gene. V gave up 6 bases and J gave up 5 bases, with 11 bases separating them. The CDR3 has 13 residues. The CDR3 loop is CAISHREHQPQHF. CDR3 nucleotide sequence: TGTGCCATCAGCCACCGGGAGCATCAGCCCCAGCATTTT.

This clonotype came up a few times. This rearrangement joins TRBV14 to TRBJ2-5; the match to TRBD1 covers 12 bases. J lost 7 bases, V lost 5 bases, and 11 bases had no gene match. Germline V CDR1 and CDR2: SGHDN, FVKESK. CDR3 length: 16 residues. This CDR3 is CASSFGTGGVVGTQYF. The CDR3 bases are TGTGCCAGCAGCTTCGGGACAGGGGGCGTTGTGGGGACCCAGTACTTC.

The V and J genes are TRBV7-2 and TRBJ2-1; no clear D gene. The V gene lost 4 bases and the J gene lost 4 bases, with 8 bases spanning the gap. This CDR3 spans 13 amino acids. Germline V gene lookup returns CDR1 SGHTA and CDR2 FQGNSA. CDR3 sequence (DNA): TGTGCCAGCAGCTCGTACCGGTACAATGAGCAGTTCTTC. Protein product: CASSSYRYNEQFF.

The chain recombines TRBV19 with TRBJ2-5; D not resolved. Germline lookup yields CDR1 LNHDA and CDR2 SQIVND (reference sequence). The CDR3 consists of 10 residues. Trimming took 9 bases from V and 5 from J, leaving 7 bases between them. CDR3 amino acids: CARVRETQYF. The CDR3 DNA sequence: TGTGCCAGGGTTCGCGAGACCCAGTACTTC.

The chain links TRBV21-1 to TRBJ1-5; the DNA was not compared with TRBD1, the D call given in the table. TRBV21-1 is a pseudogene segment. The CDR3 length is 19 residues. For the CDR3, the DNA is TGTGCCAGCAGCAAAATCTGCGAAGAGGACAGGGAGAGAGGTCAGCCCCAGCATTTT. This translates into CASSKICEEDRERGQPQHF.

The J gene is TRBJ2-3, the V gene TRBV4-3; no clear D gene. Trimming removed 0 bases at V and 6 bases at J, with 7 bases between. Germline V gives CDR1 LGHNA, CDR2 YSLEER. This CDR3 spans 13 amino acids. The CDR3 DNA follows: TGCGCCAGCAGCCAAGAAATTTGGGATACGCAGTATTTT. Its translation: CASSQEIWDTQYF.

This clonotype was counted a few times. The chain links TRBV15 to TRBJ1-5; D is unresolved. V lost 0 bases to trimming and J lost 7 bases, with 7 bases between them. Germline CDR1 reads LNHNV; CDR2 reads YYDKDF (reference sequence). There are 13 residues in the CDR3. CDR3 sequence: CATSRDQAQPQHF. Here the CDR3 DNA reads TGTGCCACCAGCAGAGATCAGGCGCAGCCCCAGCATTTT. The complete variable domain, with remaining parts taken from reference TRBV15 and TRBJ1-5, reads DAMVIQNPRYQVTQFGKPVTLSCSQTLNHNVMYWYQQKSSQAPKLLFHYYDKDFNNEADTPDNFQSRRPNTSFCFLDIRSPGLGDTAMYLCATSRDQAQPQHFGDGTRLSIL.